This T cell receptor (beta chain) was retrieved from a study of T cell responses to AZD1222 COVID-19 vaccine. Looking at the study overall: Pooled samples include second doses given at about 4 or 12 weeks. Study observations and caveats: Increases in Spike-specific TCR breadth and depth were seen after two AZD1222 doses. Among spike-specific TCRs, nearly half reportedly target unmutated variant regions. Clonal diversity was possibly underestimated; the donors were predominantly white British and more often female.

Of note for this clone: Its antigen is not known.

This table comes from immunoSEQ multiplex PCR, and its TCRdb copy is limited to in-frame clones, with some not included. The sample contains around 100,000 clones, about 80% of which appear only once. The receptor was derived from an adult in good health. The material was peripheral blood, obtained on day 0 of AZD1222 vaccination.

The chain's CDR3 is CASSKGTSGRETQYF. Here the CDR3 DNA reads TGTGCCAGCAGCAAAGGGACTAGCGGTCGTGAGACCCAGTACTTC. The V and J genes are TRBV11-3 and TRBJ2-5; 11 bases align to TRBD2. The germline V gene has CDR1 SGHNT and CDR2 YENEEA. V lost 5 bases and J lost 5; bases outside the gene matches: 7. This CDR3 spans 15 amino acids.